This T cell receptor beta chain emerged from a study of blood T cell repertoires in COVID-19. In the study overall: Specimens from acute and convalescent COVID-19 originated in the United States, Italy and Spain. T cells, B-cell-depleted T cells, or PBMCs supplied cDNA or gDNA.

This CDR3 has 11 residues. Germline V lookup: CDR1 DFQATT, CDR2 SNEGSKA (reference sequence). Deletions cut 4 bases from V and 3 bases from J, with 7 bases between. Only in-frame clones appear in the TCRdb table, and some are missing; sequencing was by immunoSEQ multiplex PCR. The data show hundreds of thousands of clones, 80% to 90% seen once. Material: PBMCs or T cells enriched from blood (not recorded which). The chain is built from TRBV20-1 and TRBJ2-7; a weak D match, TRBD2 (5 bases). This receptor was obtained from a woman in her fifties or sixties with acute COVID-19. The CDR3 loop is CSATGIYEQYF. The CDR3 nucleotides are TGCAGTGCTACCGGGATCTACGAGCAGTACTTC.